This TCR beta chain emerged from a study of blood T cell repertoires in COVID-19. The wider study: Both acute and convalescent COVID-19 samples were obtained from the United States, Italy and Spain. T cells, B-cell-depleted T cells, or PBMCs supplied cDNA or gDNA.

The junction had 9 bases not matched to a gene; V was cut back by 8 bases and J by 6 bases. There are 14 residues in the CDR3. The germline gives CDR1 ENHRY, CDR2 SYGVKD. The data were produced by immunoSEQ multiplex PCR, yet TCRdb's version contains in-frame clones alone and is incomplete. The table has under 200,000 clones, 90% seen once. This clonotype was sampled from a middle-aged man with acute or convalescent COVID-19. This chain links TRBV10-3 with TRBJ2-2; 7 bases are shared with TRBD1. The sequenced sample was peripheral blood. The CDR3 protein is CAIGAGQGAGELFF. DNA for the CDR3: TGTGCCATCGGGGCGGGCCAGGGGGCCGGGGAGCTGTTTTTT.